The clone carrying this TCR beta chain was seen more than once but under ten times. The antigen is undetermined. From the 5' RACE reads, TCRdb called clonotypes with MiXCR, one entry per CDR3 protein. The sample lists 450,000 or so distinct CDR3 sequences; approximately 15% were seen once. The sample is drawn from a study of identical twins. General study results and limits: A cross-sectional statistical analysis, not follow-up of the same donors, supported the conclusions.

The V gene's germline CDR1 is MNHEY and CDR2 SVGAGI. The CDR3 contains 15 residues. V shed 0 bases and J 4 bases; nucleotides not matched to a gene: 3. This same sample was also taken into another study, of yellow fever vaccine responses in identical twins.

The sequenced sample consisted of CD4+ T cells sorted from blood. The sequence came from a woman between 18 and 29 years old in good health. The chain uses TRBV6-5 and TRBJ2-1; 7 bases are a match to TRBD2. CDR3 DNA sequence: TGTGCCAGCAGTTACTCTGGCGGGGGATACAATGAGCAGTTCTTC. Its translation is CASSYSGGGYNEQFF.